This T cell receptor beta chain stems from a study of T cell responses to AZD1222 COVID-19 vaccine. Study-wide results and caveats: Clonal diversity may have been underestimated in mostly white British donors.

This clone was observed a handful of times. Antigen: not known. The CDR3 is made up of 11 amino acids. Germline V gives CDR1 MDHEN, CDR2 SYDVKM. Sequencing used immunoSEQ multiplex PCR; TCRdb keeps in-frame clones, though not all of them. The sample shows some 120,000 clones, 88% of them seen only once. The clonotype originates from an adult in good health. The input for sequencing was peripheral blood, taken on day 0 of MenACWY control vaccination. The V and J genes are TRBV28 and TRBJ1-1, with a possible D match to TRBD1 (5 bases). This CDR3 is CAVGASTEAFF. The DNA of the CDR3 is TGTGCTGTCGGGGCCTCCACTGAAGCTTTCTTT.